The entry that follows covers one TCR beta chain sequence. Its antigen is as yet unknown. The CDR3 totals 15 residues. The V gene's germline CDR1 is MDHEN and CDR2 SYDVKM. The V gene lost 6 bases and the J gene lost 1 base, with 16 bases spanning the gap. Method: immunoSEQ multiplex PCR; TCRdb's copy keeps in-frame clones and lacks some. The sample carries 70,000 to 85,000 clones, 83% recorded once. This entry is derived from a study of T cell responses to AZD1222 COVID-19 vaccine. Regarding the study as a whole: Reports indicate that nearly half of spike-specific TCRs are directed at unmutated variant regions.

The receptor's source is an adult who received the AZD1222 COVID-19 vaccine. This material consisted of peripheral blood, taken 28 days after the second AZD1222 dose. The rearrangement joins TRBV28 to TRBJ2-7; no clear D gene. CDR3 sequence reads: CASSPGWSSSYEQYF. CDR3 DNA sequence: TGTGCCAGCAGCCCCGGGTGGTCTAGTTCCTACGAGCAGTACTTC.